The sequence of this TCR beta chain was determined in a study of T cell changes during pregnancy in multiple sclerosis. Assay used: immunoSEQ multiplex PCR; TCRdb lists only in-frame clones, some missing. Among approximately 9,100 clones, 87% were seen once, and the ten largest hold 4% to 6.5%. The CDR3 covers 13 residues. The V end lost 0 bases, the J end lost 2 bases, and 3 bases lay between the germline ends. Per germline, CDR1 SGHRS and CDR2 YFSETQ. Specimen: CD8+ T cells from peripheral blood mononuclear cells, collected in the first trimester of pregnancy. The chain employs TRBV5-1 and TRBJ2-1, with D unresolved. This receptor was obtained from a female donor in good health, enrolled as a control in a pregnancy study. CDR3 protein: CASSLEPYNEQFF. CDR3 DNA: TGCGCCAGCAGCTTGGAGCCCTACAATGAGCAGTTCTTC.